These 30 T cell receptor beta chains originate from one sample sequenced in a study of blood T cell repertoires in COVID-19. The table came from immunoSEQ multiplex PCR; TCRdb's copy has only in-frame clones and leaves some out. The sample holds some 120,000 clones; 90% are singletons and the top ten take 1.8%. The sample taken for sequencing was peripheral blood. The receptors come from a human donor with active COVID-19. The donor label of this sample is uncertain.

This rearrangement joins TRBV3-1 (or the pseudogene TRBV3-2) to TRBJ2-5; D may be TRBD2 (5 bases). The CDR3 spans 15 residues. The germline V and J ends were trimmed by 7 bases and 5 bases, with 20 bases remaining between them. Germline CDR1 LGHDT, CDR2 YNNKEL (reference sequence). This chain's CDR3 is CASKVTSLPGETQYF. DNA of the CDR3: TGTGCCAGCAAGGTGACCAGCCTACCGGGGGAGACCCAGTACTTC.

The V gene is TRBV21-1, the J gene TRBJ2-3; the listed D gene, TRBD2, was not tested against the DNA. TRBV21-1 is tagged as a pseudogene. This CDR3 is built from 19 residues. The CDR3 DNA follows: TGTGCCAGCGGTAGACTTGGGACTAGCGGGGGGGCGAGCACAGATACGCAGTATTTT. It is translated as CASGRLGTSGGASTDTQYF.

The rearrangement joins TRBV2 to TRBJ1-2; D is possibly TRBD1 (5 bases). Trimming left V 6 bases short and J 4 bases short, with 12 bases between. From germline, CDR1 is SNHLY and CDR2 FYNNEI. The CDR3 sequence is 13 residues long. CDR3 region: CASRLQVPYGYTF. In DNA form, the CDR3 reads TGTGCCAGCAGACTACAGGTTCCCTATGGCTACACCTTC.

The V gene is TRBV15, the J gene TRBJ2-7; D is ambiguous. This CDR3 is built from 14 residues. Trimming left V 0 bases short and J 3 bases short, with 9 bases between. Germline CDR1 LNHNV, CDR2 YYDKDF (reference sequence). Here the CDR3 DNA reads TGTGCCACCAGCAGAGATAGAAAGAACTACGAGCAGTACTTC. This codes for CATSRDRKNYEQYF.

This chain uses TRBV19 with TRBJ1-5; D may be TRBD1 (5 bases). CDR3 length: 15 amino acids. CDR1 is LNHDA and CDR2 is SQIVND in the germline V gene (reference sequence). Trimming took off 3 bases at V and 3 bases at J, with 12 bases between the two ends. CDR3 bases: TGTGCCAGTAGTATTCGCGCAGGGCCCAATCAGCCCCAGCATTTT. Translating gives CASSIRAGPNQPQHF.

The chain recombines TRBV6-5 with TRBJ1-2, with TRBD1 as a possible D gene (5 bases). V shed 10 bases and J shed 5 bases, with 23 bases lying between them. This CDR3 region has 15 residues. Germline V lookup: CDR1 MNHEY, CDR2 SVGAGI. The CDR3 here is CATPGRGPMSYGYTF. CDR3 sequence (DNA): TGTGCCACCCCGGGGAGGGGCCCCATGTCGTATGGCTACACCTTC.

The J gene is TRBJ1-2, the V gene TRBV5-6; TRBD1 matches 7 bases. The CDR3 totals 14 residues. Trimming took 2 bases from V and 4 from J; bases not matched to a gene: 5. Germline values: CDR1 SGHDT, CDR2 YYEEEE. The DNA of the CDR3 is TGTGCCAGCAGCTTCCCTACAGGGGCCTATGGCTACACCTTC. Protein: CASSFPTGAYGYTF.

The rearrangement links TRBV7-9 to TRBJ2-7, with D uncertain. V was clipped by 0 bases and J by 2 bases, with 11 bases between them. This CDR3 region has 15 residues. Germline CDR1 reads SEHNR; CDR2 reads FQNEAQ (reference sequence). The CDR3 DNA follows: TGTGCCAGCAGCTTAGCGCTATCTCATACCTACGAGCAGTACTTC. It is translated as CASSLALSHTYEQYF.

The chain uses TRBV20-1 and TRBJ1-2, with D possibly TRBD1 on 6 matching bases. This CDR3 has 11 residues. Germline CDR1 DFQATT, CDR2 SNEGSKA (reference sequence). Trimming left V 5 bases short and J 4 bases short, with 8 bases between. This chain's CDR3 is CSAGRGYGYTF. The CDR3 nucleotides are TGCAGTGCTGGCAGGGGCTATGGCTACACCTTC.

In this sample, this clone turned up once. This chain uses TRBV27 with TRBJ2-1; TRBD1 matches 10 bases. CDR1 and CDR2 (germline): MNHEY, SMNVEV (reference sequence). The CDR3 length is 15 residues. J gave up 9 bases and V 1 base, and 6 bases lay outside the gene matches. The CDR3 loop is CASSLYGTGESEQFF. Written as DNA, the CDR3 is TGTGCCAGCAGTTTATACGGGACAGGGGAGAGTGAGCAGTTCTTC.

Here the CDR3 DNA reads TGTGCCAGCAGCCGTAACCTAGCGCGCACAGATACGCAGTATTTT. It is translated as CASSRNLARTDTQYF. The chain is built from TRBV2 and TRBJ2-3, with TRBD2 as a possible D gene (6 bases). Deletions cut 6 bases from V and 1 base from J, with 14 bases between. This CDR3 is 15 amino acids long. CDR1 is SNHLY, CDR2 FYNNEI, per germline.

The CDR3 loop is CASSPERGRSSYEQYF. The CDR3 DNA sequence: TGTGCCAGCAGCCCCGAGCGGGGGCGGAGCTCCTACGAGCAGTACTTC. This sequence joins TRBV5-4 and TRBJ2-7; TRBD2 matches 8 bases. CDR3 size: 16 residues. From germline, CDR1 is SGHNT and CDR2 YYREEE (reference sequence). Germline trimming cut 4 bases from V and 0 bases from J; bases unmatched to any gene: 9.

The chain combines TRBV5-5 with TRBJ2-7; TRBD1 might be the D (5 bases). The CDR3 spans 16 residues. The germline gives CDR1 SGHKS, CDR2 YYEKEE (reference sequence). V lost 0 bases and J 0 bases, leaving 13 bases between the germline ends. The CDR3 here is CASSLVSTVDSYEQYF. CDR3 nucleotide sequence: TGTGCCAGCAGCTTGGTTTCGACAGTCGACTCCTACGAGCAGTACTTC.

The J gene is TRBJ2-3, the V gene TRBV7-3; TRBD2 is a possible D gene (5 bases). V lost 5 bases and J 3 bases, leaving 9 bases between the germline ends. Germline CDR1 is SGHTA and CDR2 is FQGTGA. The CDR3 sequence is 13 residues long. CDR3 nucleotide sequence: TGTGCCAGCAGCCCGGGGTCGACAGATACGCAGTATTTT. This encodes CASSPGSTDTQYF.

This clone was counted once. The V call is TRBV7-9, the J call TRBJ2-1; 10 bases fit TRBD2. This CDR3 spans 13 amino acids. CDR1 is SEHNR, CDR2 FQNEAQ, per germline (reference sequence). V lost 1 base to trimming and J lost 10 bases; unmatched junction nucleotides: 1. CDR3 DNA: TGTGCCAGCAGCTTAGAACTAGCGGGGGAGCAGTTCTTC. It specifies CASSLELAGEQFF.

The V call is TRBV4-1, the J call TRBJ1-3; the D gene is possibly TRBD1 (5 bases). Trimming removed 2 bases at V and 2 bases at J, with 13 bases between. This CDR3 is built from 16 residues. Germline CDR1 reads MGHRA; CDR2 reads YSYEKL. Here the CDR3 reads CASSQIGAVAGNTIYF. The DNA for the CDR3 is TGCGCCAGCAGCCAAATTGGGGCAGTGGCTGGAAACACCATATATTTT.

The rearrangement links TRBV11-2 to TRBJ2-2; D perhaps matches TRBD2 (5 bases). The germline CDR1 and CDR2 sequences are SGHAT and FQNNGV. V was shortened by 5 bases and J by 0 bases, with 13 bases between the two germline ends. This CDR3 has 16 amino acids. CDR3 loop: CASSPEGAANTGELFF. In DNA form, the CDR3 reads TGTGCCAGCAGCCCCGAGGGTGCCGCGAACACCGGGGAGCTGTTTTTT.

The genes are TRBV10-1 and TRBJ1-4; D is possibly TRBD1 (6 bases). The CDR3 is 14 residues long. Germline-derived CDR1 and CDR2 are WNHNN and SYGVQD (reference sequence). The V end was cut by 3 bases, the J end by 7 bases, with 12 bases between. The CDR3 DNA sequence: TGCGCCAGCAGTGATGGGACAACGGGTGAAAAACTGTTTTTT. The encoded protein is CASSDGTTGEKLFF.

The rearrangement joins TRBV7-9 to TRBJ1-4; 9 bases are shared with TRBD1. CDR1 and CDR2 from the germline V gene are SEHNR and FQNEAQ (reference sequence). Germline trimming cut 6 bases from V and 4 bases from J; bases unmatched to any gene: 9. The CDR3 loop spans 16 amino acids. The CDR3 sequence is CASRPYGQGFNEKLFF. The CDR3 DNA sequence: TGTGCCAGCAGACCGTACGGACAGGGGTTTAATGAAAAACTGTTTTTT.

The chain carries TRBV4-3 and TRBJ2-1, with 8 bases identical to TRBD1. The CDR3 has 15 amino acids. Germline loops: CDR1 LGHNA, CDR2 YSLEER. With 8 bases clipped from V and 3 bases from J, the junction kept 9 bases outside the gene matches. In DNA, the CDR3 is TGCGCCAGCCGACCTGGGACAGGAGACTACAATGAGCAGTTCTTC. Protein product: CASRPGTGDYNEQFF.

The chain employs TRBV28 and TRBJ2-7; TRBD1 matches at 11 bases. Germline CDR1 MDHEN, CDR2 SYDVKM. Trimming at V came to 5 bases and at J to 6 bases, leaving 9 bases not matched to a gene. The CDR3 totals 15 residues. The CDR3 is CASSLPWTGGGEQYF. Here the CDR3 DNA reads TGTGCCAGCAGTCTCCCCTGGACAGGGGGCGGCGAGCAGTACTTC.

V gene TRBV19 combines with J gene TRBJ2-7, with a tentative D call TRBD2 (6 bases). V lost 3 bases to trimming and J lost 3 bases, with 15 bases between them. CDR3 length: 15 residues. Looked up from germline, CDR1 is LNHDA and CDR2 is SQIVND (reference sequence). CDR3 coding DNA: TGTGCCAGTAGTATCGGTCTGGGGGAGGTCTACGAGCAGTACTTC. As protein: CASSIGLGEVYEQYF. The complete variable domain, with remaining parts taken from reference TRBV19 and TRBJ2-7, reads DGGITQSPKYLFRKEGQNVTLSCEQNLNHDAMYWYRQDPGQGLRLIYYSQIVNDFQKGDIAEGYSVSREKKESFPLTVTSAQKNPTAFYLCASSIGLGEVYEQYFGPGTRLTVT.

This clone occurred once. The V call is TRBV5-1, the J call TRBJ2-7; tentative D call: TRBD1 (7 bases). V shed 1 base and J shed 3 bases, with 14 bases lying between them. The CDR3 sequence is 15 residues long. CDR1 is SGHRS, CDR2 YFSETQ, per germline. CDR3 DNA sequence: TGCGCCAGCAGCTTGACAGGGGACTTTATCTACGAGCAGTACTTC. Amino acid sequence: CASSLTGDFIYEQYF.

V and J are TRBV4-3 and TRBJ2-7; 10 bases line up with TRBD2. Germline values: CDR1 LGHNA, CDR2 YSLEER. CDR3 length equals 15 residues. V dropped 2 bases and J dropped 6; count of bases not matched to a gene: 7. The CDR3 here is CASSQIAGGVLEQYF. The CDR3 DNA sequence: TGCGCCAGCAGCCAAATAGCGGGGGGAGTACTCGAGCAGTACTTC.

The V gene is TRBV3-1 (or the pseudogene TRBV3-2), the J gene TRBJ2-7, with unresolved D. CDR1 LGHDT and CDR2 YNNKEL come from the germline V gene (reference sequence). The CDR3 is 13 amino acids. The V end was cut by 6 bases, the J end by 5 bases, with 14 bases between. The CDR3 sequence: CASSSQRFHEQYF. Written as DNA, the CDR3 is TGTGCCAGCAGTTCCCAGAGGTTCCACGAGCAGTACTTC.

The J gene is TRBJ1-6, the V gene TRBV20-1; D is possibly TRBD1 (5 bases). The CDR3 length is 15 residues. Trimming removed 3 bases from V and 7 bases from J, with 16 bases in between. Germline-derived CDR1 and CDR2 are DFQATT and SNEGSKA (reference sequence). CDR3 residues: CSASYPGLKNSPLHF. The CDR3 DNA follows: TGCAGTGCTAGTTACCCGGGACTGAAAAATTCACCCCTCCACTTT.

This chain joins TRBV4-3 and TRBJ2-1; weak D call: TRBD1 (6 bases). The CDR3 is 13 amino acids. The germline V and J ends were trimmed by 2 bases and 7 bases, with 9 bases remaining between them. Germline V gene lookup returns CDR1 LGHNA and CDR2 YSLEER. The CDR3 spells CASSQTQGNEQFF. The CDR3 DNA sequence: TGCGCCAGCAGCCAAACACAGGGTAATGAGCAGTTCTTC.

CDR3 loop: CASSVDTTGVTGELFF. CDR3 nucleotides: TGTGCCAGCAGCGTTGATACTACAGGAGTCACCGGGGAGCTGTTTTTT. The chain has TRBV7-9 and TRBJ2-2, with a tentative D call TRBD1 (5 bases). The CDR3 has 16 residues. Germline CDR1 SEHNR, CDR2 FQNEAQ (reference sequence). V gave up 5 bases and J gave up 4 bases, with 17 bases separating them. Filled out from reference TRBV7-9 and TRBJ2-2, the complete variable domain reads DTGVSQNPRHKITKRGQNVTFRCDPISEHNRLYWYRQTLGQGPEFLTYFQNEAQLEKSRLLSDRFSAERPKGSFSTLEIQRTEQGDSAMYLCASSVDTTGVTGELFFGEGSRLTVL.

The V call is TRBV2, the J call TRBJ2-1; 11 bases match TRBD2. Per the germline V gene, CDR1 is SNHLY and CDR2 is FYNNEI. The V and J ends lost 7 bases and 5 bases, in that order; junction bases with no gene match: 4. The CDR3 spans 14 residues. This CDR3 is CASKRLAGHNEQFF. CDR3 coding DNA: TGTGCCAGCAAACGACTAGCGGGACACAATGAGCAGTTCTTC. Full variable domain (outside the CDR3, taken from reference TRBV2 and TRBJ2-1): EPEVTQTPSHQVTQMGQEVILRCVPISNHLYFYWYRQILGQKVEFLVSFYNNEISEKSEIFDDQFSVERPDGSNFTLKIRSTKLEDSAMYFCASKRLAGHNEQFFGPGTRLTVL.

The gene calls are TRBV7-8 and TRBJ2-7; no firm D call. The V and J ends lost 0 bases and 0 bases respectively, with 6 bases between them. The CDR3 is 14 amino acids. The germline V gene encodes CDR1 SGHVS and CDR2 FQNEAQ. The CDR3 sequence is CASSLAGDSYEQYF. Written as DNA, the CDR3 is TGTGCCAGCAGCTTAGCGGGCGACTCCTACGAGCAGTACTTC.